Shown below are 3 T cell receptor beta chains from a single sample sequenced in a study of a mutant IDH1 vaccine in newly diagnosed glioma. The data were produced by immunoSEQ multiplex PCR, yet TCRdb's version contains in-frame clones alone and is incomplete. The sample yields approximately 80,000 clones, approximately 75% seen once. Antigens for these TCRs are unknown. The time point is: week 47, end of study. In the vaccine, a single dose held 300 ug of the mutant IDH1 20-mer peptide, along with topical imiquimod. The source was PBMCs, collected from a glioma patient whose treatment included an IDH1 peptide vaccine. The source of these receptors is a man between 35 and 55 years old with glioma.

J is TRBJ2-7 and V is TRBV7-3, with D perhaps given as TRBD1 or TRBD2 (5 bases each). Trimming took off 3 bases at V and 4 bases at J, with 10 bases between the two ends. This CDR3 contains 13 residues. Germline values: CDR1 SGHTA, CDR2 FQGTGA. This CDR3 reads CASSFSGGYEQYF. The DNA for the CDR3 is TGTGCCAGCAGCTTCAGTGGGGGTTACGAGCAGTACTTC.

The chain is built from TRBV19 and TRBJ2-7; D not certain. This CDR3 region has 11 residues. Germline V gene lookup returns CDR1 LNHDA and CDR2 SQIVND (reference sequence). V lost 9 bases to trimming and J lost 2 bases, with 8 bases between them. The CDR3 region is CASRAAYEQYF. The CDR3 region has the DNA TGTGCCAGCCGGGCCGCCTACGAGCAGTACTTC.

This chain links TRBV5-4 with TRBJ2-7; a possible D gene is TRBD1 (6 bases). Trimming took off 4 bases at V and 6 bases at J, with 20 bases between the two ends. Germline lookup yields CDR1 SGHNT and CDR2 YYREEE (reference sequence). This CDR3 is built from 15 residues. The CDR3, as DNA: TGTGCCAGCAGCCGTACAAGGAACAGGGCGGCCGAGCAGTACTTC. It codes for CASSRTRNRAAEQYF. Full variable domain (remainder filled in from reference TRBV5-4 and TRBJ2-7): ETGVTQSPTHLIKTRGQQVTLRCSSQSGHNTVSWYQQALGQGPQFIFQYYREEENGRGNFPPRFSGLQFPNYSSELNVNALELDDSALYLCASSRTRNRAAEQYFGPGTRLTVT.